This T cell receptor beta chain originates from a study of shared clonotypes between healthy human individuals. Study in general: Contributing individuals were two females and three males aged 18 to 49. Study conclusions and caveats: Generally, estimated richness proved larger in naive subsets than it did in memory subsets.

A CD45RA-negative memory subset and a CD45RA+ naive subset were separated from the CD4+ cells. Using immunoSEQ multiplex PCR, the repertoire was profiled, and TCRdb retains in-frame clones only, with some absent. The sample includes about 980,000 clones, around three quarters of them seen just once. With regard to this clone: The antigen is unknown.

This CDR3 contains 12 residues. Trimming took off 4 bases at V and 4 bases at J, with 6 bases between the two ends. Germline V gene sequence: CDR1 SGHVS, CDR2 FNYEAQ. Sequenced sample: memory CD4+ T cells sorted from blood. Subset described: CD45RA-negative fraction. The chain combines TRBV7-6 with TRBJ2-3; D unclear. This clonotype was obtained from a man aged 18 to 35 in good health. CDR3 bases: TGTGCCAGCAGCTCTAGGTCAGATACGCAGTATTTT. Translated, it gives CASSSRSDTQYF.